These 11 T cell receptor beta chains originate from one sample sequenced in a study of blood T cell repertoires in COVID-19. Only in-frame clones appear in the TCRdb table, and some are missing; sequencing was by immunoSEQ multiplex PCR. The sample lists around 250,000 clones, roughly 84% occurring once. Sequencing input: peripheral blood. These receptors were taken from a man aged 50 to 60 with active or convalescent COVID-19.

The V gene is TRBV6-2 or TRBV6-3, the J gene TRBJ1-5; 9 bases align to TRBD1. The CDR3 spans 13 residues. Trimming at V came to 5 bases and at J to 6 bases, leaving 2 bases not matched to a gene. Germline V lookup: CDR1 MNHEY, CDR2 SVGEGT. CDR3 residues: CASSTGGRQPQHF. The DNA of the CDR3 is TGTGCCAGCAGTACAGGGGGCCGTCAGCCCCAGCATTTT.

The CDR3 nucleotides are TGTGCCACCCGGACTAGCGGGGGGTACCAAGAGACCCAGTACTTC. This gives the protein CATRTSGGYQETQYF. This chain uses TRBV6-5 with TRBJ2-5; 14 bases agree with TRBD2. The length of the CDR3 is 15 residues. The V gene end was trimmed by 10 bases and the J gene end by 0 bases; junction bases not matched to a gene: 4. Germline CDR1 reads MNHEY; CDR2 reads SVGAGI.

The DNA for the CDR3 is TGTGCCAGCAGCCAATCGACTGAAGCTTTCTTT. Residues: CASSQSTEAFF. The chain has TRBV3-1 (or the pseudogene TRBV3-2) and TRBJ1-1; D is unclear. V was cut by 2 bases and J by 5 bases, with 3 bases left in between. The CDR3 extends over 11 amino acids. Germline CDR1 is LGHDT and CDR2 is YNNKEL (reference sequence).

The rearrangement links TRBV2 to TRBJ1-3, with D tentatively TRBD1 (5 bases). Trimming took 1 base from V and 0 from J, leaving 16 bases between them. This CDR3 is built from 18 residues. Germline CDR1 and CDR2: SNHLY and FYNNEI. The chain's CDR3 is CASSEDPEGPYSGNTIYF. As DNA, the CDR3 is TGTGCCAGCAGTGAAGATCCGGAGGGGCCTTACTCTGGAAACACCATATATTTT. The complete variable domain, with remaining parts taken from reference TRBV2 and TRBJ1-3, reads EPEVTQTPSHQVTQMGQEVILRCVPISNHLYFYWYRQILGQKVEFLVSFYNNEISEKSEIFDDQFSVERPDGSNFTLKIRSTKLEDSAMYFCASSEDPEGPYSGNTIYFGEGSWLTVV.

The J gene is TRBJ2-2, the V gene TRBV6-5, with D possibly being TRBD1 (6 bases). Looked up from germline, CDR1 is MNHEY and CDR2 is SVGAGI. With 7 bases removed from V and 5 bases from J, the gap between germline ends came to 17 bases. This CDR3 is 15 amino acids long. CDR3 DNA sequence: TGTGCCAGCACCCCGCGACAGGATTTGACCGGGGAGCTGTTTTTT. Encoded protein: CASTPRQDLTGELFF.

The CDR3 region is CATSRDERNQPQHF. The CDR3 DNA reads TGTGCCACCAGCAGAGATGAGAGGAATCAGCCCCAGCATTTT. The genes are TRBV15 and TRBJ1-5; the D is unclear. This CDR3 comprises 14 residues. CDR1 and CDR2 from the germline V gene are LNHNV and YYDKDF (reference sequence). The V gene lost 0 bases and the J gene lost 4 bases, with 7 bases spanning the gap.

This chain connects TRBV7-3 to TRBJ2-2, with TRBD1 matching 10 bases. There are 17 residues in the CDR3. J lost 2 bases, V lost 2 bases, and 5 bases had no gene match. CDR1 is SGHTA, CDR2 FQGTGA, per germline. The CDR3 loop is CASSLSRTGGNTGELFF. CDR3 DNA: TGTGCCAGCAGCTTATCGCGGACAGGGGGAAACACCGGGGAGCTGTTTTTT.

The chain has TRBV19 and TRBJ1-5; D possibly corresponds to TRBD1 (6 bases). The CDR3 length is 15 residues. V was cut by 1 base and J by 7 bases, with 14 bases left in between. Looked up from germline, CDR1 is LNHDA and CDR2 is SQIVND (reference sequence). This CDR3 reads CASSIVSGVGQPQHF. Here the CDR3 DNA reads TGTGCCAGTAGTATAGTATCAGGGGTTGGGCAGCCCCAGCATTTT.

V gene TRBV30 combines with J gene TRBJ1-3; D is perhaps TRBD1 (6 bases). The CDR3 runs to 15 residues. V lost 3 bases and J lost 0, with 12 bases in between. From germline, CDR1 is GTSNPN and CDR2 SVGIG (reference sequence). Written as DNA, the CDR3 is TGTGCCTGGAGCGCGGACAGTGACTCTGGAAACACCATATATTTT. Protein product: CAWSADSDSGNTIYF.

The gene calls are TRBV7-8 and TRBJ1-5, with D possibly TRBD1 on 6 matching bases. V was shortened by 5 bases and J by 6 bases, with 14 bases between the two germline ends. From germline, CDR1 is SGHVS and CDR2 FQNEAQ. CDR3 length: 14 residues. CDR3 amino acids: CASSQNREGQPQHF. The CDR3 bases are TGTGCCAGCAGCCAAAACAGGGAAGGTCAGCCCCAGCATTTT.

This sequence joins TRBV30 and TRBJ1-1; TRBD1 matches 7 bases. The CDR3 runs to 14 residues. CDR1 is GTSNPN, CDR2 SVGIG, per germline (reference sequence). J lost 5 bases, V lost 3 bases, and 9 bases had no gene match. The CDR3 here is CAWSITGERTEAFF. DNA for the CDR3: TGTGCCTGGAGCATCACAGGGGAGAGGACTGAAGCTTTCTTT.